This T cell receptor (beta chain) is from a study of technical replicates of blood from several donors. This CDR3 is built from 13 residues. Trimming removed 7 bases from V and 5 bases from J, with 15 bases in between. From germline, CDR1 is SNHLY and CDR2 FYNNEI. Measured with immunoSEQ multiplex PCR; TCRdb has only the in-frame clones, and not every one. The profile shows around 85,000 clones, around 94% of them singletons. The origin of this receptor is a human donor in good health. The gene calls are TRBV2 and TRBJ2-7, with D perhaps matching TRBD1 (6 bases). Material: T cells isolated from PBMCs. CDR3 residues: CASNAQGAHEQYF. The CDR3 coding sequence is TGTGCCAGCAACGCACAGGGTGCCCACGAGCAGTACTTC.